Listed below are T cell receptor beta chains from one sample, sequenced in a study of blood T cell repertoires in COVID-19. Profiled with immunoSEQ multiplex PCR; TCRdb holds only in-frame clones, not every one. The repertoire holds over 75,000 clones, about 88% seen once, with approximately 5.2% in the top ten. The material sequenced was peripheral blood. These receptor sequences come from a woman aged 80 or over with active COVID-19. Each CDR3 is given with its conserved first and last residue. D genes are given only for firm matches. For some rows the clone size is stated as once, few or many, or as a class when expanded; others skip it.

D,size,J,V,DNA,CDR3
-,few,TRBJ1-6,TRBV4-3,TGCGCCAGCAGCCCGGGAACATCCCCACTTTCACCCCTCCACTTT,CASSPGTSPLSPLHF
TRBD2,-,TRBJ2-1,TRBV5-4,TGTGCCAGCAGCGGTGCTAGCGGTCCTACCTACAATGAGCAGTTCTTC,CASSGASGPTYNEQFF
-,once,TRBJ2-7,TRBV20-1,TGCAGTGCTATTGAAAGGGGGATCGTACGGTACGAGCAGTACTTC,CSAIERGIVRYEQYF
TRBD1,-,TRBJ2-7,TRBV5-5,TGTGCCAGCAGCCAGCAGGGGGCGGGCGAGCAGTACTTC,CASSQQGAGEQYF
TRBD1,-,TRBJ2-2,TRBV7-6,TGTGCCAGCAGCTTAGAAACAGGGGGCTTCACCGGGGAGCTGTTTTTT,CASSLETGGFTGELFF
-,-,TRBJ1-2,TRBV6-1,TGTGCCAGCAGTGAAGCAAGGACAGTTAACTATGGCTACACCTTC,CASSEARTVNYGYTF
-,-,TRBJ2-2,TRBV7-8,TGTGCCAGCAGCTCGACAGTGAACACCGGGGAGCTGTTTTTT,CASSSTVNTGELFF
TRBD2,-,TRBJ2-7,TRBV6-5,TGTGCCAGCTGGGAGGGCAGCCTTTGGGAGCAGTACTTC,CASWEGSLWEQYF
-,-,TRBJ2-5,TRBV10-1,TGCGCCAGCATGGGCCGACGGCCTGGGTGTCAAGAGACCCAGTACTTC,CASMGRRPGCQETQYF
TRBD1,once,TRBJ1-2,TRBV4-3,TGCGCCAGCAGCCCAGATAGGAGGGGGCGAGGCTACACCTTC,CASSPDRRGRGYTF
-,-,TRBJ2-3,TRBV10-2,TGCGCCAGCAGTGAGTGGATTAGCAGCCGCACAGATACGCAGTATTTT,CASSEWISSRTDTQYF
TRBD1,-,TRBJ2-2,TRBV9,TGTGCCAGCAGCCCACGATACACAGGGGTGGGCACCGGGGAGCTGTTTTTT,CASSPRYTGVGTGELFF
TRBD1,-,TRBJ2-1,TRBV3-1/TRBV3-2,TGTGCCAGCAGCCGGTCCGGAACAGGGGGCAGCGAGCAGTTCTTC,CASSRSGTGGSEQFF
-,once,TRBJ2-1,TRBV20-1,TGCAGTGCTAGGATGGCAACTGAGCAGTTCTTC,CSARMATEQFF
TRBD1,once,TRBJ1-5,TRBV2,TGTGCCAGCAGAGGGGACAGGTGGAGGAATCAGCCCCAGCATTTT,CASRGDRWRNQPQHF
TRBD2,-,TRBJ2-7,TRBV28,TGTGCCAGCAGTACCTACCTGGGGAGGGGCTACGAGCAGTACTTC,CASSTYLGRGYEQYF
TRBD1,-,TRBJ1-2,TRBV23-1,TGCGCCAGCGGAAACCGGGACAGGGGTGGGAACTATGGCTACACCTTC,CASGNRDRGGNYGYTF
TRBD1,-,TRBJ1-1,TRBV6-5,TGTGCCAGCAGTCGCGGACAGGGTTTCACTGAAGCTTTCTTT,CASSRGQGFTEAFF
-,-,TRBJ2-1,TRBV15,TGTGCCACCAGCATCGGGGTTGAGGTCACCTACAATGAGCAGTTCTTC,CATSIGVEVTYNEQFF
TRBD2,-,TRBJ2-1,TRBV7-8,TGTGCCAGCAGCTTAAGTAGCGGGCTTTACAATGAGCAGTTCTTC,CASSLSSGLYNEQFF
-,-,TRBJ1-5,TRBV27,TGTGCCAGCAGTTTATACGGGTTGACGGCCTACTATAGCAATCAGCCCCAGCATTTT,CASSLYGLTAYYSNQPQHF
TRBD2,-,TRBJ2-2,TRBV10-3,TGTGCCATCAGTGAGTCCAGCGGGAGGACCGGGGAGCTGTTTTTT,CAISESSGRTGELFF
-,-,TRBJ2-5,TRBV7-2,TGTGCCAGCAGCTTAGGAGTAGGGGGTCACATCGAGACCCAGTACTTC,CASSLGVGGHIETQYF
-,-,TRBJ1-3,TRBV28,TGTGCCAGCATAGGGAACTGGGGCCTAACTGGAAACACCATATATTTT,CASIGNWGLTGNTIYF
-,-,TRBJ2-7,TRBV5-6,TGTGCCAGCAGCTCGGACTGGAGATACGAGCAGTACTTC,CASSSDWRYEQYF
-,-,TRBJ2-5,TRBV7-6,TGTGCCAGCAGCTTACTTAAAGAGACCCAGTACTTC,CASSLLKETQYF
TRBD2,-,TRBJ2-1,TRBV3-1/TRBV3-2,TGTGCCAGCAGCCAAGGGACTAGCGGGAGCCAGTCGTGGAATGAGCAGTTCTTC,CASSQGTSGSQSWNEQFF
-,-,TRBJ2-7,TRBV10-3,TGTGCCATCAGCAACTCAGGGACAAGCTCCTACGAGCAGTACTTC,CAISNSGTSSYEQYF
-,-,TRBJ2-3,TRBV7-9,TGTGCCAGCAGCCCCCCTCGTGGGCTAGCGCCAGATACGCAGTATTTT,CASSPPRGLAPDTQYF
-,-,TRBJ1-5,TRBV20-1,TGCAGTGCTAGTAAACAGGGATTGAATCAGCCCCAGCATTTT,CSASKQGLNQPQHF
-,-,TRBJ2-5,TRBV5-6,TGTGCCAGCAGCTTGGGCAGCGCAGAGACCCAGTACTTC,CASSLGSAETQYF
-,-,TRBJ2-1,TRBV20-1,TGCAGTGCTAGTTTGGGGACAATTGAGCAGTTCTTC,CSASLGTIEQFF
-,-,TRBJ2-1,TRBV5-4,TGTGCCAGCAGCGCGAGGGCGGGGTTCCCAAATGAGCAGTTCTTC,CASSARAGFPNEQFF
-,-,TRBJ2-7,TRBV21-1,TGTGCCAGCAGCAAAGCGCGAGGGACAGGAGCCGACGTCTACGAGCAGTACTTC,CASSKARGTGADVYEQYF
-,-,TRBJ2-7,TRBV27,TGTGCCAGCAGTTTATATCCCTCCGGTGGAGGGGACGAGCAGTACTTC,CASSLYPSGGGDEQYF
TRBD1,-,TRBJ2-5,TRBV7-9,TGTGCCACCCAAGAGGGGGCGCAGGAGACCCAGTACTTC,CATQEGAQETQYF
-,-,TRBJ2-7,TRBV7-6,TGTGCCAGCAGCTTAGGGCGAGGACTTGGGAAATACGAGCAGTACTTC,CASSLGRGLGKYEQYF
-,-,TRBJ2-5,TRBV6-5,TGTGCCAGCAGTTCGCGCGGGGTAGAGACCCAGTACTTC,CASSSRGVETQYF
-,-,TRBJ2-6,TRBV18,TGTGCCAGCTCACCACGACAGATCCTGAGCTCTGGGGCCAACGTCCTGACTTTC,CASSPRQILSSGANVLTF
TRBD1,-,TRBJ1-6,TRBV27,TGTGCCAGCAGTTCCCCGACCCAGGCAGGGGGTCATTCACCCCTCCACTTT,CASSSPTQAGGHSPLHF
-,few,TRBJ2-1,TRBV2,TGTGCCAGCAGTGAATTAGCGTCAGCGGTCAATGAGCAGTTCTTC,CASSELASAVNEQFF
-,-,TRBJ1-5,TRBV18,TGTGCCAGCTCACCCTATAGCAATCAGCCCCAGCATTTT,CASSPYSNQPQHF
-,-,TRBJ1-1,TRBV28,TGTGCCAGCAGAACAACAGGGCTGGAAGGTGAAGCTTTCTTT,CASRTTGLEGEAFF
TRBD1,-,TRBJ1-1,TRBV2,TGTGCCAGCAGTTTTCCCCCGGACAGGGCTATGAACACTGAAGCTTTCTTT,CASSFPPDRAMNTEAFF
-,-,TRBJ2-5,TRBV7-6,TGTGCCAGCAGACATGATGCGGGTCGGGAGACCCAGTACTTC,CASRHDAGRETQYF
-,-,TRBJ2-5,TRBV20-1,TGCAGTGCTAGTGAGACATATGAGGAGACCCAGTACTTC,CSASETYEETQYF
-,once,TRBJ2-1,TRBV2,TGTGCCAGCAGCCGTTACAATGAGCAGTTCTTC,CASSRYNEQFF
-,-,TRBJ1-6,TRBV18,TGTGCCAGCTCACCGTTAGGGAGCTCCTATAATTCACCCCTCCACTTT,CASSPLGSSYNSPLHF
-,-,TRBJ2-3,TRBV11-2,TGTGCCAGCAGCTTATATTCGGGAGCACAGACAGATACGCAGTATTTT,CASSLYSGAQTDTQYF
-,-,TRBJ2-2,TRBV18,TGTGCCAGCTCACCTCGGGACTTCGGGGAGCTGTTTTTT,CASSPRDFGELFF
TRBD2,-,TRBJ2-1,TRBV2,TGTGCCAGCAGTGGGATAGGGCGGGAGAGGAACAATGAGCAGTTCTTC,CASSGIGRERNNEQFF
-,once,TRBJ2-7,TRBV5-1,TGCGCCAGCAGCACCGGGATAGAGACCTACGAGCAGTACTTC,CASSTGIETYEQYF